These T cell receptor beta chains were read from a single sample in a study of spatial heterogeneity in lung cancer. TCRdb reanalysed the 5' RACE reads using MiXCR and keeps one entry per CDR3 protein. The sample yields about 18,000 distinct CDR3 sequences, roughly 6% seen once. Specimen: lung tumor tissue, collected at surgery. Receptor source: a female donor with early-stage non-small cell lung cancer. Both conserved end residues are part of each CDR3. A D gene is named only where the DNA matches it firmly. Rows may omit the clone size; those that give it use once, few, many or a size class.

v_gene	abundance	d_gene	j_gene	CDR3aa	CDR3nt
TRBV7-2	medium-sized	NA	TRBJ2-5	CASSLRLTETQYF	TGTGCCAGCAGCTTAAGGCTAACAGAGACCCAGTACTTC
TRBV24-1	NA	NA	TRBJ1-5	CATSDPRIGGGPQHF	TGTGCCACCAGCGACCCCCGGATTGGTGGCGGGCCCCAGCATTTT
TRBV5-1	many	NA	TRBJ2-5	CASSLGGVETQYF	TGCGCCAGCAGCTTGGGAGGGGTAGAGACCCAGTACTTC
TRBV7-3	NA	TRBD1	TRBJ1-1	CASSLTGQVNTEAFF	TGTGCCAGCAGCTTAACGGGACAGGTGAACACTGAAGCTTTCTTT
TRBV3-1	many	NA	TRBJ1-1	CASSQGGGLPGAFF	TGTGCCAGCAGCCAAGGAGGGGGACTCCCCGGGGCTTTCTTT
TRBV20-1	few	NA	TRBJ2-3	CSALAPSTDTQYF	TGCAGTGCCCTCGCGCCGAGCACAGATACGCAGTATTTT
TRBV7-6	many	TRBD1	TRBJ2-7	CASSLASHRGVDEQYF	TGTGCCAGCAGCTTAGCTTCCCACAGGGGCGTGGACGAGCAGTACTTC
TRBV18	many	TRBD1	TRBJ2-1	CASSPLAPGTGGTHNEQFF	TGTGCCAGCTCACCACTCGCCCCCGGGACAGGGGGTACCCACAATGAGCAGTTCTTC
TRBV9	many	NA	TRBJ2-7	CASSGDGEQYF	TGTGCCAGCAGCGGGGACGGCGAGCAGTACTTC
TRBV29-1	once	NA	TRBJ2-3	CSVGGGTGFGTQYF	TGCAGCGTTGGGGGAGGTACGGGTTTTGGGACGCAGTATTTT
TRBV29-1	many	NA	TRBJ2-1	CSVVPGSNEQFF	TGCAGCGTTGTCCCCGGATCCAATGAGCAGTTCTTC
TRBV20-1	NA	TRBD1	TRBJ1-5	CSARPGQGALGNQPQHF	TGCAGTGCTAGACCCGGACAGGGGGCGCTTGGCAATCAGCCCCAGCATTTT
TRBV7-9	medium-sized	NA	TRBJ2-2	CASSLVSGANTGELFF	TGTGCCAGCAGCCTAGTTTCCGGCGCGAACACCGGGGAGCTGTTTTTT
TRBV20-1	medium-sized	NA	TRBJ2-3	CSARDAQTDTQYF	TGCAGTGCTAGAGATGCGCAGACAGATACGCAGTATTTT
TRBV6-2/TRBV6-3	few	TRBD2	TRBJ2-4	CASSYPGLAGSLKNIQYF	TGTGCCAGCAGTTACCCGGGACTAGCGGGAAGTCTAAAAAACATTCAGTACTTC
TRBV19	many	NA	TRBJ1-5	CASSLPGVSNQPQHF	TGTGCCAGTAGTCTACCAGGGGTTAGCAATCAGCCCCAGCATTTT
TRBV20-1	NA	TRBD1	TRBJ1-2	CSATGQIQPIGYTF	TGCAGTGCTACGGGACAGATCCAACCTATTGGCTACACCTTC
TRBV20-1	medium-sized	NA	TRBJ1-4	CSARGTSNEKLFF	TGCAGTGCTAGAGGGACATCTAATGAAAAACTGTTTTTT
TRBV28	many	TRBD2	TRBJ2-7	CASSFGGGSYEQYF	TGTGCCAGCAGTTTCGGGGGGGGCTCCTACGAGCAGTACTTC
TRBV6-5	many	TRBD2	TRBJ2-7	CASGTSGEYEQYF	TGTGCCAGCGGAACTAGCGGGGAGTACGAGCAGTACTTC
TRBV9	few	NA	TRBJ2-7	CASSVTPTYEQYF	TGTGCCAGCAGCGTTACCCCTACCTACGAGCAGTACTTC
TRBV9	many	TRBD1	TRBJ2-5	CASSAGPGQGHQETQYF	TGTGCCAGCAGCGCAGGACCGGGACAGGGGCACCAAGAGACCCAGTACTTC
TRBV4-1	NA	TRBD1	TRBJ1-1	CASSHLGTGAPFTEAFF	TGCGCCAGCAGCCACCTGGGGACAGGGGCTCCTTTTACTGAAGCTTTCTTT
TRBV28	NA	TRBD1	TRBJ1-5	CASRRGLQPQHF	TGTGCCAGCAGAAGGGGGCTTCAGCCCCAGCATTTT
TRBV27	medium-sized	NA	TRBJ1-4	CASSMTVRGKLFF	TGTGCCAGCAGTATGACTGTTCGGGGAAAACTGTTTTTT
TRBV10-2	many	NA	TRBJ1-2	CASSIGYGYTF	TGCGCCAGCAGCATAGGCTATGGCTACACCTTC
TRBV11-1	many	NA	TRBJ2-3	CASSSAVDLFGEYF	TGTGCCAGCAGCTCCGCCGTTGATTTATTTGGGGAGTATTTT
TRBV27	many	NA	TRBJ2-7	CASSLGLGAYEQYF	TGTGCCAGCAGTTTGGGGTTAGGGGCCTACGAGCAGTACTTC
TRBV5-1	medium-sized	NA	TRBJ2-2	CASNGQGRPNTGELFF	TGCGCCAGCAACGGCCAGGGACGCCCGAACACCGGGGAGCTGTTTTTT
TRBV20-1	many	NA	TRBJ1-2	CSVPDRNYGYTF	TGCAGTGTACCTGACAGGAACTATGGCTACACCTTC
TRBV20-1	many	TRBD1	TRBJ1-5	CSAKGTEVGNQPQHF	TGCAGTGCCAAGGGGACAGAAGTCGGCAATCAGCCCCAGCATTTT
TRBV28	many	TRBD1	TRBJ1-5	CASSQGGYQPQHF	TGTGCCAGCAGTCAGGGGGGGTATCAGCCCCAGCATTTT
TRBV5-4	many	NA	TRBJ2-7	CASSARATAYEQYF	TGTGCCAGCAGCGCCCGTGCGACAGCCTACGAGCAGTACTTC
TRBV10-3	few	NA	TRBJ1-1	CAISAESREAFF	TGTGCCATCAGTGCCGAATCCCGTGAAGCTTTCTTT
TRBV30	medium-sized	NA	TRBJ2-6	CAWSQGLSGANVLTF	TGTGCCTGGAGCCAGGGCCTCTCTGGGGCCAACGTCCTGACTTTC
TRBV23-1	many	TRBD2	TRBJ2-1	CASSPLAVTYNEQFF	TGCGCCAGCTCCCCACTAGCGGTGACCTACAATGAGCAGTTCTTC
TRBV5-4	many	NA	TRBJ2-5	CASSRRFQETQYF	TGTGCCAGCAGCCGGAGGTTTCAAGAGACCCAGTACTTC
TRBV20-1	medium-sized	TRBD1	TRBJ1-1	CSAERDRGLNTEAFF	TGCAGTGCTGAACGGGACAGGGGGTTGAACACTGAAGCTTTCTTT
TRBV29-1	many	NA	TRBJ2-3	CSVEGGITSTDTQYF	TGCAGCGTTGAAGGGGGAATCACTAGCACAGATACGCAGTATTTT